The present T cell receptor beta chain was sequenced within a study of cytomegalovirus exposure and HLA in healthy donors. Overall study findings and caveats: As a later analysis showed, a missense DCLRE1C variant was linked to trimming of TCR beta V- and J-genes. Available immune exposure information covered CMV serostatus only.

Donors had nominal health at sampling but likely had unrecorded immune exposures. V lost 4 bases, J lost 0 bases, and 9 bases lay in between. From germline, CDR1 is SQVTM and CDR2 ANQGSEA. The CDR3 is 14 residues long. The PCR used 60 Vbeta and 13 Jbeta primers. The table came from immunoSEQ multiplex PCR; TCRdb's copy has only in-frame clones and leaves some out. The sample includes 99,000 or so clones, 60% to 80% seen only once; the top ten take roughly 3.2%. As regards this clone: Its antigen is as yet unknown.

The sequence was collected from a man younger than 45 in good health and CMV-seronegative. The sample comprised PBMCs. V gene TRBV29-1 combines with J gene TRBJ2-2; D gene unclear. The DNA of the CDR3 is TGCAGCGTTGGGCAGAGCGCGAACACCGGGGAGCTGTTTTTT. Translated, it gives CSVGQSANTGELFF.